This passage covers 5 T cell receptor beta chains from one sample sequenced in a study of blood T cell repertoires in COVID-19. Measured with immunoSEQ multiplex PCR; TCRdb has only the in-frame clones, and not every one. The data show 80,000 to 130,000 clones, 80% to 90% seen once. Source material: PBMCs or T cells enriched from blood (not recorded which). These receptor sequences come from a woman in her fifties or sixties who had recovered from COVID-19.

The chain employs TRBV29-1 and TRBJ1-1; 9 nucleotides match TRBD1. After removal of 3 bases from V and 3 bases from J, the junction contained 14 bases not matched to a gene. The CDR3 has 17 residues. Looked up from germline, CDR1 is SQVTM and CDR2 is ANQGSEA. The CDR3 sequence: CSVDPLGQGNGDTEAFF. CDR3 DNA: TGCAGCGTTGACCCTCTCGGACAGGGGAATGGGGACACTGAAGCTTTCTTT.

The chain combines TRBV5-1 with TRBJ1-3; TRBD1 matches at 7 bases. There are 18 residues in the CDR3. Germline V gene data show CDR1 as SGHRS and CDR2 as YFSETQ. The V segment lost 1 base and the J segment 0 bases; nucleotides outside the gene matches: 10. CDR3 sequence: CASSLRGLGGVSGNTIYF. In DNA, the CDR3 is TGCGCCAGCAGCTTGAGGGGGCTAGGGGGCGTCTCTGGAAACACCATATATTTT.

This clone was counted between two and nine times. The rearrangement uses TRBV12-3 or TRBV12-4 and TRBJ1-5, with D perhaps matching TRBD1 (6 bases). V was shortened by 6 bases and J by 7 bases, with 13 bases between the two germline ends. The CDR3 extends over 13 amino acids. CDR3 region: CASSSFQGQPQHF. DNA for the CDR3: TGTGCCAGCAGCTCCTTTCAGGGGCAGCCCCAGCATTTT.

The chain couples TRBV7-3 to TRBJ2-1; no definite D call. The CDR3 is 14 residues long. CDR1 SGHTA and CDR2 FQGTGA come from the germline V gene. Trimming cost V 0 bases and J 4 bases, with 7 bases left between them. The CDR3: CASSLTGSYNEQFF. In DNA form, the CDR3 reads TGTGCCAGCAGCTTAACGGGCAGTTACAATGAGCAGTTCTTC.

This clone was seen more than once but under ten times. The rearrangement links TRBV5-1 to TRBJ2-7; weak D call: TRBD1 (8 bases). V was shortened by 3 bases and J by 2 bases, with 18 bases between the two germline ends. Germline V gives CDR1 SGHRS, CDR2 YFSETQ. The CDR3 has 16 residues. The CDR3 loop is CASSWDGQGGAYEQYF. CDR3 DNA sequence: TGCGCCAGCAGCTGGGACGGACAGGGAGGGGCCTACGAGCAGTACTTC.